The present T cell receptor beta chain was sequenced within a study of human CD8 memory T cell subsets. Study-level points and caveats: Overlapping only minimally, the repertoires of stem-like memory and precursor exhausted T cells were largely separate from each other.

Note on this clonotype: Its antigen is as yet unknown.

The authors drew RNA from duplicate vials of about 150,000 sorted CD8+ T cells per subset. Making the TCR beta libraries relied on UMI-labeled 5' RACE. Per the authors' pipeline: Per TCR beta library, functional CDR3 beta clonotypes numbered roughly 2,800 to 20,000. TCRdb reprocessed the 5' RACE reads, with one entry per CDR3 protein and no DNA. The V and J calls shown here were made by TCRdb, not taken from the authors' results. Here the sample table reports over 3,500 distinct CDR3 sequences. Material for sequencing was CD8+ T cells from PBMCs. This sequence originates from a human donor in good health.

The CDR3 protein is CSALDQGYHNEQFF. This chain uses TRBV20-1 with TRBJ2-1; TCRdb's D gene call, TRBD1, goes unchecked for lack of DNA. Germline lookup yields CDR1 DFQATT and CDR2 SNEGSKA (reference sequence). The CDR3 extends over 14 amino acids.